The rows below give T cell receptor beta chains drawn from one sample of a study of response to subunit inactivated influenza vaccine. In TCRdb, the RT-PCR reads were re-called with MiXCR into one record per CDR3 protein. The sample includes hundreds of thousands of distinct CDR3 sequences, around 15% of them seen just once. The input for sequencing was PBMCs from blood, taken 14 days before vaccination. These receptors were taken from a man in his forties or fifties who received an inactivated influenza vaccine. The CDR3 runs from the conserved cysteine through the conserved F or W. A D gene is named only where the DNA matches it firmly. Clone size appears in some rows only: once, few, many, or a class for an expanded clone.

few,TRBV12-3/TRBV12-4,TRBD1,TRBJ1-2,TGTGCCAGCAGTCCCCCGGGACAGAACTATGGCTACACCTTC,CASSPPGQNYGYTF
few,TRBV7-9,-,TRBJ1-5,TGTGCCAGCAGCACAGTGGGAATGGTGTCCCAGCATTTT,CASSTVGMVSQHF
few,TRBV5-1,TRBD2,TRBJ2-1,TGCGCCAGCAGCTCCCGACTAGCGGGAGGGCTAGTCGATGAGCAGTTCTTC,CASSSRLAGGLVDEQFF
-,TRBV7-2,TRBD2,TRBJ2-7,TGTGCCAGCAGCTTACAAGCTAGCGGGGACTACGAGCAGTACTTC,CASSLQASGDYEQYF
-,TRBV29-1,-,TRBJ2-1,TGCAGCTCCGACATTAGCAATGAGCAGTTCTTC,CSSDISNEQFF
few,TRBV20-1,-,TRBJ2-7,TGCAGTGCTGCTCAGGGAAACGAGCAGTACTTC,CSAAQGNEQYF
-,TRBV7-6,-,TRBJ1-6,TGTGCCAGCAGCTTAGGCTCTCAGGCAGGGACTTCACCCCTCCACTTT,CASSLGSQAGTSPLHF
-,TRBV29-1,-,TRBJ1-1,TGCAGCGTTGAGGGGGGGGAGAACACTGAAGCTTTCTTT,CSVEGGENTEAFF
few,TRBV5-1,-,TRBJ2-2,TGCGCCAGCAGCTTGCCAGGGGCGGACACCGGGGAGCTGTTTTTT,CASSLPGADTGELFF
few,TRBV7-6,TRBD2,TRBJ2-2,TGTGCCAGCAGCTTACGACTAGCGGGGGGGTTTACCGGGGAGCTGTTTTTT,CASSLRLAGGFTGELFF
-,TRBV20-1,-,TRBJ2-7,TGCAGTGCTTGGACAGAGGGCAAAGAGCAGTACTTC,CSAWTEGKEQYF
few,TRBV5-6,-,TRBJ2-6,TGTGCCAGCAGCTTGGCACGGGAGACTGGGGCCAACGTCCTGACTTTC,CASSLARETGANVLTF
many,TRBV5-8,TRBD2,TRBJ2-1,TGTGCCAGCAGCTCGGGAGGTCCCACAAAGATCAACAATGAGCAGTTCTTC,CASSSGGPTKINNEQFF
few,TRBV7-2,TRBD1,TRBJ2-5,TGTGCCAGCAGCCCGACAGGGATACAAGAGACCCAGTACTTC,CASSPTGIQETQYF
-,TRBV10-3,TRBD2,TRBJ2-1,TGTGCCATCAGGGATAGCGGGGGCGCCCCAAATGAGCAGTTCTTC,CAIRDSGGAPNEQFF
many,TRBV4-3,-,TRBJ1-5,TGCGCCAGCAGCCCCGAGCCAGGGGTCAATCAGCCCCAGCATTTT,CASSPEPGVNQPQHF
-,TRBV5-1,TRBD1,TRBJ2-2,TGCGCCAGCAGCTCCTCCGGGACAGGGGCTGGCGGGGAGCTGTTTTTT,CASSSSGTGAGGELFF
-,TRBV19,TRBD1,TRBJ2-5,TGTGCCAGTAGTATCTCGGGACAGGGTAAGGGAGAGACCCAGTACTTC,CASSISGQGKGETQYF
many,TRBV7-2,-,TRBJ2-6,TGTGCCAGCAGCTTAGTGTTCGGCCCCTCTGGGGCCAACGTCCTGACTTTC,CASSLVFGPSGANVLTF
few,TRBV6-2/TRBV6-3,TRBD2,TRBJ2-7,TGTGCCAGCAGCCGACTACCTAGCGGAATCCTCTACGAGCAGTACTTC,CASSRLPSGILYEQYF
-,TRBV14,-,TRBJ2-3,TGTGCCAGCAGCCGGCCTCGGGACTTCCCTACAGATACGCAGTATTTT,CASSRPRDFPTDTQYF
-,TRBV5-1,-,TRBJ2-7,TGCGCCAGCACCCCGTCGGCATCGGCCTACGAGCAGTACTTC,CASTPSASAYEQYF
-,TRBV19,-,TRBJ2-1,TGTGCCAGTAACTGGGGAAATGAGCAGTTCTTC,CASNWGNEQFF
many,TRBV7-8,TRBD1,TRBJ2-7,TGTGCCAGCAGCTTAGTCGGGACAGCGGTCTACGAGCAGTACTTC,CASSLVGTAVYEQYF
few,TRBV4-3,TRBD1,TRBJ1-1,TGCGCCAGCAGCCACTCAGGGGGCACTGAAGCTTTCTTT,CASSHSGGTEAFF
-,TRBV5-5,TRBD1,TRBJ1-4,TGTGCCAGCAGCCTAGGGACAGGGGAAAGGGTTGGAAAACTGTTTTTT,CASSLGTGERVGKLFF
many,TRBV4-3,-,TRBJ2-2,TGCGCCAGCAGCCAAGAGTCTACAGTCAATTTCGGGGAGCTGTTTTTT,CASSQESTVNFGELFF
few,TRBV29-1,-,TRBJ2-2,TGCAGCTCCTGGCACGCGAACACCGGGGAGCTGTTTTTT,CSSWHANTGELFF
few,TRBV29-1,TRBD1,TRBJ1-2,TGCAGCGTACGGAAGGCGCAGGGGGCGGAGGGCTACACCTTC,CSVRKAQGAEGYTF
-,TRBV12-3/TRBV12-4,TRBD1,TRBJ2-7,TGTGCCAGCAGTCCAGGACAGGTTGGAAGTTCCTACGAGCAGTACTTC,CASSPGQVGSSYEQYF
many,TRBV6-2/TRBV6-3,TRBD1,TRBJ2-7,TGTGCCAGCAGTGGGGCCGGACAGGGGAGGTACGAGCAGTACTTC,CASSGAGQGRYEQYF
few,TRBV27,-,TRBJ2-1,TGTGCCAGCAGTGCCACAGGGCCCTACAATGAGCAGTTCTTC,CASSATGPYNEQFF
-,TRBV4-2,-,TRBJ1-2,TGTGCCAGCAGCCAAGGCGGGAGTTACTATGGCTACACCTTC,CASSQGGSYYGYTF
-,TRBV20-1,-,TRBJ2-2,TGCAGTGCTAGTATCTCGAACACCGGGGAGCTGTTTTTT,CSASISNTGELFF
many,TRBV7-9,-,TRBJ1-2,TGTGCCAGCAGCTTGTTACAGGGACCTGTGGGAGGCTACACCTTC,CASSLLQGPVGGYTF
-,TRBV29-1,TRBD2,TRBJ2-3,TGCAGCGTTTTGCGGGAGGCTCTCACAGATACGCAGTATTTT,CSVLREALTDTQYF
-,TRBV7-6,TRBD1,TRBJ2-2,TGTGCCAGCAGCCCAACCGGGACAGGGGGCGGTAACACCGGGGAGCTGTTTTTT,CASSPTGTGGGNTGELFF
-,TRBV7-2,-,TRBJ2-3,TGTGCCAGCAGCTTAGTTGAAGTAGGGGAGGACCCGGATACGCAGTATTTT,CASSLVEVGEDPDTQYF
few,TRBV7-6,-,TRBJ2-5,TGTGCCAGCAGCCTCGGGGACTTAAACAGCAGGGAGACCCAGTACTTC,CASSLGDLNSRETQYF
few,TRBV7-9,-,TRBJ2-3,TGTGCCAGCAACCTCTCCCCCACAGATACGCAGTATTTT,CASNLSPTDTQYF
-,TRBV12-3/TRBV12-4,TRBD2,TRBJ2-1,TGTGCCAGCAGCCGGGAGGCCCCCTACAATGAGCAGTTCTTC,CASSREAPYNEQFF
few,TRBV21-1,-,TRBJ2-5,TGTGCCAGCAGCAAGGGTAGCGGGAGAGGAGAGACCCAGTACTTC,CASSKGSGRGETQYF
-,TRBV5-1,TRBD2,TRBJ2-3,TGCGCCAGCAGTTTCCTTACGGCGGGGGTCACAGATACGCAGTATTTT,CASSFLTAGVTDTQYF
-,TRBV30,-,TRBJ1-2,TGTGCCTGCGGGGGCGGCTATGGCTACACCTTC,CACGGGYGYTF
few,TRBV5-1,-,TRBJ2-1,TGCGCCAGCAGCTTGCCGGGGGCGCAATACAATGAGCAGTTCTTC,CASSLPGAQYNEQFF
few,TRBV4-1,TRBD1,TRBJ1-1,TGCGCCAGCAGCCACCGAGGACAGGCGAACACTGAAGCTTTCTTT,CASSHRGQANTEAFF
-,TRBV15,-,TRBJ2-2,TGTGCCACCAGCGCCCAACGAGGGCGGAACACCGGGGAGCTGTTTTTT,CATSAQRGRNTGELFF
many,TRBV7-2,-,TRBJ2-2,TGCGCCAGCAGCTTGTCAGGAGGGAACACCGGGGAGCTGTTTTTT,CASSLSGGNTGELFF
few,TRBV11-2,-,TRBJ2-7,TGTGCCAGCACCCTCTACGAACTCATGTCCTACGAAGAGCAGTACTTC,CASTLYELMSYEEQYF
-,TRBV12-3/TRBV12-4,-,TRBJ2-7,TGTGCCAGCAGCCCTGACGAGGGTAGTCCCTACGAGCAGTACTTC,CASSPDEGSPYEQYF
few,TRBV6-1,-,TRBJ2-5,TGTGCCAGCACAGGACAGCCCCAAGAGACCCAGTACTTC,CASTGQPQETQYF
-,TRBV6-2/TRBV6-3,-,TRBJ2-7,TGTGCCAGCAATCGTCCAATCGACTACGAGCAGTACTTC,CASNRPIDYEQYF